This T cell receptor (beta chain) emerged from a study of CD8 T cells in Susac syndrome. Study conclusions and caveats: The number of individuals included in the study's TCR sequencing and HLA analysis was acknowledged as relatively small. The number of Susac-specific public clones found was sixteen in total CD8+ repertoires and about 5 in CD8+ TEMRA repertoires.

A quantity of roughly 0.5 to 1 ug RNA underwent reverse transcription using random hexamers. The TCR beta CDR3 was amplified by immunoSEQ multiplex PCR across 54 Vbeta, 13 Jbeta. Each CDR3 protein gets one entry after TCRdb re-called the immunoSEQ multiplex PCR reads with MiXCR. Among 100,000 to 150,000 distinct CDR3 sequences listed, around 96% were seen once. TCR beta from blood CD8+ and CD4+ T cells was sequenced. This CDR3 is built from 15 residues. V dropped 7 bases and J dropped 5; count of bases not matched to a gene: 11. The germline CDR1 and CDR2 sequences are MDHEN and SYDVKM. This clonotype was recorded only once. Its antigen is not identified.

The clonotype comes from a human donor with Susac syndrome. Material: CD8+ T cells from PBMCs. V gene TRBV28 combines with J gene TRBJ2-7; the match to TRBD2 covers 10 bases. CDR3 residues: CASTKLAGLEDEQYF. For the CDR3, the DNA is TGTGCCAGCACCAAACTAGCGGGGCTGGAGGACGAGCAGTACTTC.